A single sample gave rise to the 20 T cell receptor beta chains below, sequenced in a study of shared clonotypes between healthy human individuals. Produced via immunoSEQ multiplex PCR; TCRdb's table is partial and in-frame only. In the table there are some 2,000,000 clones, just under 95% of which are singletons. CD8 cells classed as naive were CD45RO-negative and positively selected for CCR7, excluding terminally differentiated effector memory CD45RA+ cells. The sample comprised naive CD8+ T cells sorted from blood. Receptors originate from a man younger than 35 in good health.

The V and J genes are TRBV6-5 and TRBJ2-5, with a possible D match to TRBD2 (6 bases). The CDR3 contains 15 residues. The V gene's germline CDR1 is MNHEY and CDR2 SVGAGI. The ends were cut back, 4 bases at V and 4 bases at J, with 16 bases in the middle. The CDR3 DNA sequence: TGTGCCAGCAGTTCCGGGACTCATATTAGAGAGACCCAGTACTTC. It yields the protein CASSSGTHIRETQYF.

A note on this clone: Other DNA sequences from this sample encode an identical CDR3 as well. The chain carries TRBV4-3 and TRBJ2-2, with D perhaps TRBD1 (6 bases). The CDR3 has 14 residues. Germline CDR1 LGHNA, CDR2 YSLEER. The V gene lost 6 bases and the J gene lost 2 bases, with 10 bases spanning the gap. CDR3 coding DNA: TGCGCCAGCAGTCCAGGGGCTAACACCGGGGAGCTGTTTTTT. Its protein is CASSPGANTGELFF.

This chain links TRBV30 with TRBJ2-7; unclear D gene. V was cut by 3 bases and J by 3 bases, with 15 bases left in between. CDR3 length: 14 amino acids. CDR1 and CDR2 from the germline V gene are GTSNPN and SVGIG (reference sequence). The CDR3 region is CAWSLGSQVYEQYF. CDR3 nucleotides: TGTGCCTGGAGCCTGGGGTCCCAAGTCTACGAGCAGTACTTC. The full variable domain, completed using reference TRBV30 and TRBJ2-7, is SQTIHQWPATLVQPVGSPLSLECTVEGTSNPNLYWYRQAAGRGLQLLFYSVGIGQISSEVPQNLSASRPQDRQFILSSKKLLLSDSGFYLCAWSLGSQVYEQYFGPGTRLTVT.

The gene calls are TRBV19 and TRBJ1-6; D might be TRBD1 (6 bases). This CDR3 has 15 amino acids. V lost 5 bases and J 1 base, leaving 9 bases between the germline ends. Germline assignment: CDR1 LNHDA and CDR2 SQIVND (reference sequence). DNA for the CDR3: TGTGCCAGTAGTCCACAGGGTTCCTATAATTCACCCCTCCACTTT. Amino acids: CASSPQGSYNSPLHF.

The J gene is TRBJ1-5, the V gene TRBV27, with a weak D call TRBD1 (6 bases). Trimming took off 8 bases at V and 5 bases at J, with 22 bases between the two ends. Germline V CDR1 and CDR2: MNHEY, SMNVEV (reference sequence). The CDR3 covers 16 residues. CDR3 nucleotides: TGTGCCAGCTGGGATCCGGGACCGGGGGCAGATCAGCCCCAGCATTTT. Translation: CASWDPGPGADQPQHF.

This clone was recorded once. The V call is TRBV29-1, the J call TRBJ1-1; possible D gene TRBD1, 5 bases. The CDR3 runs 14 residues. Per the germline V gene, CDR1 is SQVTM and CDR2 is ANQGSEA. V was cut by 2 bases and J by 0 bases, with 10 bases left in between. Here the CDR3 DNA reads TGCAGCGTTGAAACCGTAGGGGTGAACACTGAAGCTTTCTTT. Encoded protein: CSVETVGVNTEAFF.

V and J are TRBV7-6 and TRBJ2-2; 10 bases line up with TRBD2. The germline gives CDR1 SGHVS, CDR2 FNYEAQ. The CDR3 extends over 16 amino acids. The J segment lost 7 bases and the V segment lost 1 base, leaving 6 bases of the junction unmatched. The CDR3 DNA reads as TGTGCCAGCAGCTTAGTCAGCGGGAGGGCCATCGGGGAGCTGTTTTTT. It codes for CASSLVSGRAIGELFF.

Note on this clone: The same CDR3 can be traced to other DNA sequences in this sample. The CDR3, as DNA: TGCGCCAGCAGCCAAGGACCGGGACTGAGCTACGAGCAGTACTTC. Protein product: CASSQGPGLSYEQYF. V gene TRBV4-1 combines with J gene TRBJ2-7; possible D gene TRBD2, 6 bases. This CDR3 comprises 15 residues. V was clipped by 1 base and J by 3 bases, with 13 bases between them. Germline CDR1 is MGHRA and CDR2 is YSYEKL.

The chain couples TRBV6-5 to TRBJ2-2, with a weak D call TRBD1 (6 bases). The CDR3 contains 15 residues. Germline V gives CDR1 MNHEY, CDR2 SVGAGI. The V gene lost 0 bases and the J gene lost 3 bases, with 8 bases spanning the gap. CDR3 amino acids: CASSYSPGDTGELFF. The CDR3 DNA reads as TGTGCCAGCAGTTACTCCCCAGGGGACACCGGGGAGCTGTTTTTT.

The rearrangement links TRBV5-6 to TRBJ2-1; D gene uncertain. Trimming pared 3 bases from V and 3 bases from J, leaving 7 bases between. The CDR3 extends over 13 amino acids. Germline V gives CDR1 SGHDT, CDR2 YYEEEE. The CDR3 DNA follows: TGTGCCAGCAGCTCGTCGGTCTACAATGAGCAGTTCTTC. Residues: CASSSSVYNEQFF. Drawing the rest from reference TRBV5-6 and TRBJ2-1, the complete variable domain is DAGVTQSPTHLIKTRGQQVTLRCSPKSGHDTVSWYQQALGQGPQFIFQYYEEEERQRGNFPDRFSGHQFPNYSSELNVNALLLGDSALYLCASSSSVYNEQFFGPGTRLTVL.

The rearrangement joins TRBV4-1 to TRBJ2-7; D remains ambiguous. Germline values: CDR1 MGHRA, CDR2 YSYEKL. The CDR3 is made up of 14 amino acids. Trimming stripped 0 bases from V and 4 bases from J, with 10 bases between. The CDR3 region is CASSQDRWGYEQYF. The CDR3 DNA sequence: TGCGCCAGCAGCCAAGATCGCTGGGGTTACGAGCAGTACTTC.

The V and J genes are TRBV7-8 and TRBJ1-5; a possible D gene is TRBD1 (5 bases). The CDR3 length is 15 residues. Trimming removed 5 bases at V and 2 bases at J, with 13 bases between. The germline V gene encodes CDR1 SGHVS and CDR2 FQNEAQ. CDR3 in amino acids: CASSRDVRGNQPQHF. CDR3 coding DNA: TGTGCCAGCAGCCGGGACGTGAGAGGCAATCAGCCCCAGCATTTT.

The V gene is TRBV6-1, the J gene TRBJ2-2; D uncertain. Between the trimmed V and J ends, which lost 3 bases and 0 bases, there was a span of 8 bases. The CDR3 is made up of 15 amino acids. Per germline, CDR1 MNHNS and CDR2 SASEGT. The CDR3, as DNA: TGTGCCAGCAGTGACAACGGAGCGAACACCGGGGAGCTGTTTTTT. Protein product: CASSDNGANTGELFF.

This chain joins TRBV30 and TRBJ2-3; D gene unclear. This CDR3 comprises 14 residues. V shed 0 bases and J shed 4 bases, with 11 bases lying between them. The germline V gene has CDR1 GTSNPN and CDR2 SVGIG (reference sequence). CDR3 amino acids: CAWSVLPPADTQYF. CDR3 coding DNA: TGTGCCTGGAGTGTCCTGCCCCCCGCAGATACGCAGTATTTT.

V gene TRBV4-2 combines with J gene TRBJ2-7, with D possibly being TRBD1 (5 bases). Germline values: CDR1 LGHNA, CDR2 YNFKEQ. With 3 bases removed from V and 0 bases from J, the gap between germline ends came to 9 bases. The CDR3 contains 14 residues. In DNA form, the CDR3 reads TGTGCCAGCAGCCAGACAGAGAGCTCCTACGAGCAGTACTTC. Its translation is CASSQTESSYEQYF.

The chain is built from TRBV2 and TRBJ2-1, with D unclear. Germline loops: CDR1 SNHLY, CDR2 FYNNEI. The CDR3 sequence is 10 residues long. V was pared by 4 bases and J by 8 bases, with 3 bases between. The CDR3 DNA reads TGTGCCAGCAGTGGGCATGAGCAGTTCTTC. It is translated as CASSGHEQFF.

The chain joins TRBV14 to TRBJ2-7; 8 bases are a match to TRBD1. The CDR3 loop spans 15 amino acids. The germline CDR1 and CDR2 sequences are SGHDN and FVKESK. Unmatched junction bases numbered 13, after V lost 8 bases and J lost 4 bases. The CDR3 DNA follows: TGTGCCAGCGGGGGTTACGGGACAGGCTATTACGAGCAGTACTTC. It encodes CASGGYGTGYYEQYF.

CDR3 sequence: CSVAGDWGYEQYF. The CDR3 nucleotides read TGCAGCGTTGCGGGGGATTGGGGTTACGAGCAGTACTTC. This rearrangement joins TRBV29-1 to TRBJ2-7; a weak D match, TRBD2 (6 bases). In germline, CDR1 is SQVTM, CDR2 ANQGSEA. The CDR3 contains 13 residues. The germline V and J ends were trimmed by 4 bases and 4 bases, with 14 bases remaining between them.

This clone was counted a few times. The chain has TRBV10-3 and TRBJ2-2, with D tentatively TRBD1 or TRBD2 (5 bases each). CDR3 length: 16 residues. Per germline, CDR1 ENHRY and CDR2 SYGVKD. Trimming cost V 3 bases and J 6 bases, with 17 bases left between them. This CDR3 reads CAISDGGGPSAGELFF. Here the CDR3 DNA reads TGTGCCATCAGTGACGGTGGGGGACCATCAGCCGGGGAGCTGTTTTTT.

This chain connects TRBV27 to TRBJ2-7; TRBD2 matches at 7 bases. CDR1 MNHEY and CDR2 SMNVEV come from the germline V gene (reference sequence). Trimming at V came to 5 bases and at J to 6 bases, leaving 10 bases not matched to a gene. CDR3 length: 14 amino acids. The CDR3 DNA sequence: TGTGCCAGCAGTCCCTATGCGGGAGTCGTCGAGCAGTACTTC. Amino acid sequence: CASSPYAGVVEQYF.